The rows below give T cell receptor beta chains drawn from one sample of a study of cytomegalovirus exposure and HLA in healthy donors. The assay was immunoSEQ multiplex PCR, and TCRdb's table has in-frame clones only and misses some. This sample lists about 130,000 clones; its ten largest clones have under 2%. Sequencing used PBMCs. The receptors were gathered from a woman between 40 and 50 years old in good health and CMV-seropositive. The conserved cysteine and the conserved F or W are not part of the CDR3 here. Fields, in order: V gene, J gene, CDR3 protein.

V gene: TRBV7-9
J gene: TRBJ2-1
CDR3 protein: ASLLGAGREGLEQF

V gene: TRBV29-1
J gene: TRBJ2-2
CDR3 protein: SVEGLDFGTSNTGELF

V gene: TRBV28
J gene: TRBJ2-5
CDR3 protein: ASATGLKTQY

V gene: TRBV9
J gene: TRBJ2-1
CDR3 protein: ASSAEGTFLHEQF

V gene: TRBV19
J gene: TRBJ1-1
CDR3 protein: ASSSSSGQGVNTEAF

V gene: TRBV19
J gene: TRBJ2-3
CDR3 protein: ASSMRTGAPDTQY

V gene: TRBV7-3
J gene: TRBJ2-1
CDR3 protein: ASRSGLAGANEQF

V gene: TRBV10-3
J gene: TRBJ2-3
CDR3 protein: AISGPKRLASTDTQY

V gene: TRBV5-1
J gene: TRBJ2-2
CDR3 protein: ASSAGLAHGELF

V gene: TRBV28
J gene: TRBJ2-3
CDR3 protein: ASSSPNAGGTDTQY

V gene: TRBV5-1
J gene: TRBJ2-1
CDR3 protein: ASSYGTSEYNEQF

V gene: TRBV5-1
J gene: TRBJ1-2
CDR3 protein: ASSLVPQGAIYGYT

V gene: TRBV28
J gene: TRBJ1-2
CDR3 protein: ASSYGTPGPGYT

V gene: TRBV5-6
J gene: TRBJ2-5
CDR3 protein: ASSKAAGALQETQY

V gene: TRBV9
J gene: TRBJ1-1
CDR3 protein: ASSVVGENTEAF

V gene: TRBV6-6
J gene: TRBJ1-5
CDR3 protein: ASSYPAGQQFQH

V gene: TRBV27
J gene: TRBJ2-3
CDR3 protein: ASRGTSLTDTQY

V gene: TRBV6-1
J gene: TRBJ2-1
CDR3 protein: ASSEALGLAGEYEQF

V gene: TRBV6-6
J gene: TRBJ2-1
CDR3 protein: ASSYSGLAGRHEQF

V gene: TRBV15
J gene: TRBJ2-2
CDR3 protein: ATSRGTSGRLARAGELF

V gene: TRBV9
J gene: TRBJ1-2
CDR3 protein: ASSVDVGGVYGYT

V gene: TRBV28
J gene: TRBJ1-1
CDR3 protein: ASSLRERGTF

V gene: TRBV23-1
J gene: TRBJ1-1
CDR3 protein: ASSQPRQGSTEAF

V gene: TRBV16
J gene: TRBJ1-5
CDR3 protein: ASSQTGTGNQPQH

V gene: TRBV7-9
J gene: TRBJ1-1
CDR3 protein: ASRQGQGEGTEAF

V gene: TRBV7-6
J gene: TRBJ1-1
CDR3 protein: ASSEGTGVNTEAF

V gene: TRBV10-3
J gene: TRBJ2-7
CDR3 protein: AISEFGDTAYEQY

V gene: TRBV23-1
J gene: TRBJ2-7
CDR3 protein: ASRHRDRGTYEQY

V gene: TRBV19
J gene: TRBJ1-2
CDR3 protein: ASSPTDDYGYT

V gene: TRBV7-9
J gene: TRBJ1-4
CDR3 protein: ASSPDTSFNEKLF

V gene: TRBV28
J gene: TRBJ1-2
CDR3 protein: ASGQNYGYT

V gene: TRBV6-5
J gene: TRBJ1-2
CDR3 protein: ASSSGTGTHGYT

V gene: TRBV5-1
J gene: TRBJ2-3
CDR3 protein: ASSMSIAGGTDTQY

V gene: TRBV11-2
J gene: TRBJ1-1
CDR3 protein: ASSLGGGHGNAF

V gene: TRBV10-2
J gene: TRBJ2-2
CDR3 protein: ASSEGREGPGELF

V gene: TRBV29-1
J gene: TRBJ2-5
CDR3 protein: SVEDDRVEETQY

V gene: TRBV5-4
J gene: TRBJ2-5
CDR3 protein: ASSTLAERPWEQY

V gene: TRBV7-2
J gene: TRBJ2-7
CDR3 protein: ASSRQGSSYEQY

V gene: TRBV7-8
J gene: TRBJ1-5
CDR3 protein: ASSPRGDRLKGNQPQH

V gene: TRBV7-9
J gene: TRBJ2-7
CDR3 protein: ASSSALAGLVYEQY